The present T cell receptor beta chain was sequenced within a study of cytomegalovirus exposure and HLA in healthy donors. The PCR had 60 Vbeta and 13 Jbeta primers. How the authors handled the data: A follow-up analysis tallied 86 million or so unique TCR beta chains, some 11 million shared. The table came from immunoSEQ multiplex PCR; TCRdb's copy has only in-frame clones and leaves some out. That table supplies the V and J calls and clone size; D and trimming were determined from the DNA. This repertoire shows some 110,000 clones, around 80% found once; its top ten account for 0.95% to 1.4%. Regarding this clone: The antigen is unknown.

Study-level points and caveats: In an earlier analysis, most TCR beta V segments were productive about 87% or about 30% of the time.

Germline CDR1 MNHNS, CDR2 SASEGT. The CDR3 covers 12 residues. V shed 11 bases and J 2 bases; nucleotides not matched to a gene: 4. Sequencing used PBMCs. The source of this sequence is a woman aged 30 to 39 in good health and CMV-seronegative. The rearrangement uses TRBV6-1 and TRBJ2-3; 7 positions match TRBD1. Written as DNA, the CDR3 is TGTGCCGGCACAGGGGACACAGATACGCAGTATTTT. Translating it yields CAGTGDTDTQYF.